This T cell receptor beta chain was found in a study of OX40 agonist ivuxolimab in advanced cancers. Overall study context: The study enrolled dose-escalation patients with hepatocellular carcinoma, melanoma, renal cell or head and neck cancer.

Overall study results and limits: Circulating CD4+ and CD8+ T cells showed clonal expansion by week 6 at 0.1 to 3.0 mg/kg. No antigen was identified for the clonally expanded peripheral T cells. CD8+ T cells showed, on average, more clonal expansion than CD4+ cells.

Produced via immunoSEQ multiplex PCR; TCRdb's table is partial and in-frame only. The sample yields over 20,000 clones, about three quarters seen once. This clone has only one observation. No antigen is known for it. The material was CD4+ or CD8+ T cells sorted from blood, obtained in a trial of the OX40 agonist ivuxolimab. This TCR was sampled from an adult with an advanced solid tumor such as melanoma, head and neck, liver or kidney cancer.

The CDR3: CASSVDRITEAFF. CDR3 sequence (DNA): TGTGCCAGCAGTGTCGACAGGATCACTGAAGCTTTCTTT. The rearrangement joins TRBV4-2 to TRBJ1-1; a weak D match, TRBD1 (6 bases). The CDR3 contains 13 residues. Germline loops: CDR1 LGHNA, CDR2 YNFKEQ. V lost 6 bases and J 4 bases, leaving 12 bases between the germline ends.